This T cell receptor beta chain appears in the sequencing data of a study of neurological immune-mediated disorders (dated by TCRdb to the late 2010s). Background on the whole study: Among the approximately 34 multiple sclerosis patients, relapsing-remitting MS accounted for about 31 and secondary progressive MS accounted for 3. Using UMI-based sequencing, the study compared peripheral blood TCR-beta repertoires from patients with HTLV-I-associated myelopathy (HAM/TSP), patients with multiple sclerosis, and healthy controls. The cohort included 60 to 70 subjects: about 14 with HAM/TSP, roughly 35 with multiple sclerosis, and roughly 20 healthy controls. Longitudinal samples, technical triplicates and paired sorted CD4+ and CD8+ T-cell subsets, alongside PBMC samples, were included among the roughly 100 TCR-beta libraries. Broader findings and caveats from the paper: No identical CDR3 amino acid sequences were shared among expanded clones across subjects, suggesting private TCR-beta repertoires in all groups. Repertoires from 18 of 34 MS patients were grouped by phylogenetic analysis into a cluster of related CDR3 sequences, suggesting a possible repertoire-level signature. TCR clonal expansion was greatest in HAM/TSP patients and smallest in MS patients, who ranked below even healthy controls. The MS cluster showed no association with clinical or MRI features, and the authors stated that larger cohorts are needed.

cDNA was synthesized by template-switch 5'RACE using a primer carrying a 10-nucleotide random unique molecular identifier by which each TCR transcript was tagged. Each sequencing run produced over 200 million TCR-beta sequences covering 15-18 subjects. The RNeasy kit was used to extract total RNA. The KAPA Real-time Library Amplification kit was used to amplify TCR-beta VDJ regions with primers targeting the TCR constant region and the 5'RACE anchor. A first PCR added sample indexes and Illumina adaptors, and a second PCR then raised library yield. The roughly 650 bp TCR product was size-selected on a 2% E-gel SizeSelection system after Ampure bead purification. Before pooling, library quality was assessed on a Bioanalyzer, concentration was determined with Qubit, and library quantification was performed with the Kapa Library Quantification kit. Paired-end 2 x 150 bp sequencing of the libraries was performed on an Illumina HiSeq 2500. To increase sequence diversity, roughly 25-31% phiX was spiked into each library pool. In the original analysis: Quality-filtered reads were processed with the UMI-based MiGEC pipeline, and over 75% of raw TCR sequences were removed by the MiGEC pipeline during error correction. VDJ genes were aligned to IMGT germline references, and each clonotype was defined by a unique CDR3 amino acid sequence together with V-J genes. Clonal expansion, Shannon diversity, and CDR3 relatedness (CalcPairwiseDistances, ClusterSamples) were evaluated with VDJtools, and phylogenetic trees were built with CLCbio workbench. Clones with at least 8 unique UMIs were defined as expanded, with this threshold being based on coefficient-of-variation modelling across technical triplicates. TCRdb trimmed public reads at Q25 via fastp, called clones via MiXCR and kept in-frame beta chains. Identical CDR3 proteins give one entry, which carries the most common genes and DNA. The V and J calls come from TCRdb's annotation, not from the publication. The sample table records some 61,000 distinct CDR3 sequences; approximately 4.1% of these occur just once. Of the sample, under 1.5% is held by the ten largest clones.

As encoded in the germline V gene, CDR1 is SQVTM while CDR2 is ANQGSEA. The CDR3 covers 14 residues, taking in both the cysteine and the phenylalanine. Only the CDR3 part of the read is kept: 42 bases, read in frame from the first base. V and J are truncated by 2 bases and 4 bases respectively, leaving an intervening sequence of 11 bases. This clonotype showed up many times. Its recognized antigen is unknown. No much larger clone exists at a distance of one base, and base qualities are not known. Libraries from unsorted PBMCs were made from 2 million PBMCs kept in RNAlater at -80 degrees C until RNA extraction. The multiple sclerosis patients were enrolled in a US clinical protocol that used magnetic resonance imaging to evaluate disease progression. Peripheral blood was subjected to Ficoll-Hypaque density gradient centrifugation to isolate PBMCs, which were then cryopreserved in liquid nitrogen.

The chain couples TRBV29-1 to TRBJ2-2; the D gene cannot be named for sure. The sample was PBMCs. The TCR originated in a man aged 30-40 years with multiple sclerosis. The DNA is TGCAGCGTTGAAAGGCGCCTATCCACCGGGGAGCTGTTTTTT. It encodes CSVERRLSTGELFF.